This T cell receptor (beta chain) emerged from a study of cytomegalovirus exposure and HLA in healthy donors. Study-level background: It was reported in a later analysis that the roughly 120 validation repertoires used the same platform as the approximately 620 first-cohort repertoires.

The study's findings and limits: Rarity characterized most TCR sequences, yet some public TCRs appeared in many donors.

Of note for this clone: The antigen remains undetermined.

The data were produced by immunoSEQ multiplex PCR, yet TCRdb's version contains in-frame clones alone and is incomplete. The table lists about 190,000 clones, 86% of them singletons, with more than 1.2% in the top ten. A roughly 120-subject validation cohort, separate from the approximately 670-subject first cohort, supplied the donors. This clonotype originated in a woman between 18 and 29 years old in good health and CMV-seronegative. The sequencing sample was made of PBMCs.

The CDR3, as DNA: TGTGCCAGCAGCCCGAAACCCGGATACAGGGGGAGTTCCTACAATGAGCAGTTCTTC. It encodes CASSPKPGYRGSSYNEQFF. This chain uses TRBV7-2 with TRBJ2-1; 8 bases match TRBD1. Germline V gene data show CDR1 as SGHTA and CDR2 as FQGNSA. The CDR3 is 19 residues long. Trimming removed 5 bases from V and 1 base from J; junction bases left unmatched: 16.